This T cell receptor beta chain was sequenced for a study of T cell responses to AZD1222 COVID-19 vaccine (dated by TCRdb to the early 2020s). The study in broad terms: Because spike-specific TCR depth and breadth did not differ between the two schedules, AZD1222 recipients who got a second dose at roughly 4 weeks were pooled with those who got a second dose at roughly 12 weeks. Trial participants were enrolled into age subgroups of 18-55, 56-69 and 70-plus years, which contained about 150, 27 and 61 TCR-sequenced participants, respectively. TCR sequencing was performed for some 250 trial participants, of whom around 200 were given two doses of AZD1222 and some 26 were given two doses of MenACWY control vaccine. What the study reported, not specific to this receptor: In the small 56-69-year group, the increase in depth fell short of significance, most likely because of low power. A significant rise in spike-specific TCR breadth and depth was observed after two AZD1222 doses relative to day 0 and relative to MenACWY recipients. Because no samples from the day 14 peak response were available, repertoires could be characterized only after the peak T cell response. Conclusions about previously exposed vaccinees are limited, since just five or six AZD1222 recipients were seropositive for SARS-CoV-2 at baseline. Epitopes outside the regions mutated in the B.1.351 and B.1.1.7 variants were reportedly recognized by nearly half of the unique spike-specific TCRs. Participants were mostly white British, with more females than males. The authors suggested clonal diversity may have been underestimated. The whole spike protein was spanned by vaccine-associated CD4 TCRs, and dominant responses were seen in regions 160-218 and 743-854.

The CDR3 regions of human TCRbeta chains were analyzed by immunosequencing. Per the authors' processing: Repertoire TCRs were matched against a reference library of SARS-CoV-2-specific TCRs generated with the MIRA antigen-specificity platform. Breadth was defined as the fraction of unique TCRs that were SARS-CoV-2-associated, and depth was defined as the fraction of total T cells that were SARS-CoV-2-associated. Using the MIRA data, each spike-specific TCR was assigned both to the spike region to which the TCR was reactive and to a CD4 or CD8 class. Log10-transformed breadth and depth values were compared by one-way ANOVA with Sidak's multiple comparisons tests. In its TCRdb copy, this immuneACCESS table keeps in-frame sequences only and misses some clones. Where compared with another copy, unresolved V genes explain less than half of these, and the others have no known cause. The V and J calls and clone size were taken over from that table, and D and trimming were inferred from the DNA. The sample profile shows around 99,000 clones; about nine tenths of them were found once. The ten biggest clones cover about 5% of the sample.

The time point label for this specimen denotes: baseline before first vaccination. Vaccinee samples came from UK trials COV001 and COV002, including a single-blind randomized controlled phase 2/3 trial of AZD1222 (ChAdOx1 nCoV-19) in healthy adults. For TCRbeta chain sequencing, PBMC samples from trial participants were taken at day 0 and at day 28 after the second dose. Points on this clone: The antigen this receptor binds is unknown. Base qualities are missing; no much larger clone stands one base away. Other DNA sequences within the sample encode an identical CDR3.

V is pared back by 4 bases and J by 1 base, with 2 bases lying between the germline termini. As encoded in the germline V gene (reference sequence), CDR1 is MNHEY while CDR2 is SMNVEV. There are 13 amino acids in the CDR3, from cysteine to phenylalanine inclusive. Only the CDR3 portion is preserved as DNA: 39 bases, with reading frame beginning at the first base. This receptor was taken from an adult in good health. Material: peripheral blood, obtained on day 0 of AZD1222 vaccination. The rearranged chain carries TRBV27 and TRBJ2-6; a confident D gene designation cannot be given. The DNA sequence reads TGTGCCAGCAGTTCGTCTGGGGCCAACGTCCTGACTTTC. This codes for CASSSSGANVLTF.